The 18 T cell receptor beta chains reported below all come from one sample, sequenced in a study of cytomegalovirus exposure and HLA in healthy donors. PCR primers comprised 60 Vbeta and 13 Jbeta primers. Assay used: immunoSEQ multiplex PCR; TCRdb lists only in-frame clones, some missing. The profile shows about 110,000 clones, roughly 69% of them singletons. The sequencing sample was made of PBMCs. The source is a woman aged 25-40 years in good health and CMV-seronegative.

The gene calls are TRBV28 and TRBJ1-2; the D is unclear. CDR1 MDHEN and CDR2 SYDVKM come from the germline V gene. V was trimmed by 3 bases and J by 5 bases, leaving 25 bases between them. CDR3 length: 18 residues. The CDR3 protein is CASSFSFDTVSVDYGYTF. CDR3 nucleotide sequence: TGTGCCAGCAGTTTTTCTTTCGACACCGTCTCGGTTGATTATGGCTACACCTTC.

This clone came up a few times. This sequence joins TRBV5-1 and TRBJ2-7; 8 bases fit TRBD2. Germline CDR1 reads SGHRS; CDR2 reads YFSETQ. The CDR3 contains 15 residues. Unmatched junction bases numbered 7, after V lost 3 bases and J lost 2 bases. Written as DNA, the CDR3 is TGCGCCAGCAGCTCTGGCTTAGCGGGAACCTACGAGCAGTACTTC. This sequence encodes CASSSGLAGTYEQYF. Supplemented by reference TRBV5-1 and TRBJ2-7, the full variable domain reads KAGVTQTPRYLIKTRGQQVTLSCSPISGHRSVSWYQQTPGQGLQFLFEYFSETQRNKGNFPGRFSGRQFSNSRSEMNVSTLELGDSALYLCASSSGLAGTYEQYFGPGTRLTVT.

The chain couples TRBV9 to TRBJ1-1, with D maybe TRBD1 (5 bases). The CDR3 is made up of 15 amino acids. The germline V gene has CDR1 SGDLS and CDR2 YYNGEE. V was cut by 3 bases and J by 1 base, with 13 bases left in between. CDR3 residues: CASSAAARENTEAFF. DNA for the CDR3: TGTGCCAGCAGCGCAGCTGCCAGGGAGAACACTGAAGCTTTCTTT.

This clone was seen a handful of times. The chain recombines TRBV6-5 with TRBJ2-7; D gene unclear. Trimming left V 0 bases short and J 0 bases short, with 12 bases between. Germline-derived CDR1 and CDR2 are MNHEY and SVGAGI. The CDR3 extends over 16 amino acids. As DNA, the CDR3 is TGTGCCAGCAGTTACTCGCATCCCGTGAGCTCCTACGAGCAGTACTTC. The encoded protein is CASSYSHPVSSYEQYF.

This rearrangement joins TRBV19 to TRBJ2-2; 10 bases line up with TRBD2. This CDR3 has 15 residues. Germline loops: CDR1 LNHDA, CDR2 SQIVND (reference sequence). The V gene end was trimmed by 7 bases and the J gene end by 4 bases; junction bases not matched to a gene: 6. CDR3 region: CASTPSGRTTGELFF. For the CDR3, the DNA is TGTGCCAGTACCCCTAGCGGGAGAACCACCGGGGAGCTGTTTTTT.

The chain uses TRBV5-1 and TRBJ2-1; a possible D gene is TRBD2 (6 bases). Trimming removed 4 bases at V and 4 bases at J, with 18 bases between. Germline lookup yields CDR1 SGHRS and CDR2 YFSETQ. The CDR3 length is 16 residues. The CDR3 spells CASSGVWLAEYNEQFF. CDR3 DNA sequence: TGCGCCAGCAGCGGCGTTTGGTTAGCGGAGTACAATGAGCAGTTCTTC.

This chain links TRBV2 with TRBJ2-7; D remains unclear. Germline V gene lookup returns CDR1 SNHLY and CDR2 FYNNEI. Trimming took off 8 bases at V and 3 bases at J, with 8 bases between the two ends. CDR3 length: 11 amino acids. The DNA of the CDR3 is TGTGCCAGCCGGGTTAACTACGAGCAGTACTTC. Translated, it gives CASRVNYEQYF.

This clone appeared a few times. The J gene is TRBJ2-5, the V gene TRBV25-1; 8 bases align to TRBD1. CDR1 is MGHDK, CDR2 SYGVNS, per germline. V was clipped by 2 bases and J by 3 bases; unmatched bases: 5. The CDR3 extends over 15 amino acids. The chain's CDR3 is CASSEGGQAKETQYF. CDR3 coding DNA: TGTGCCAGCAGTGAAGGGGGACAGGCGAAAGAGACCCAGTACTTC.

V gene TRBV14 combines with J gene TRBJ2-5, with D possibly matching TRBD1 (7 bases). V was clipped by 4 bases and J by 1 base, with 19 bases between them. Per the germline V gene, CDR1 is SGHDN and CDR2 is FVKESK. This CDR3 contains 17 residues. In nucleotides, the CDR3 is TGTGCCAGCAGCCCCCTGGGGGGACAGAGGATCCAAGAGACCCAGTACTTC. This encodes CASSPLGGQRIQETQYF.

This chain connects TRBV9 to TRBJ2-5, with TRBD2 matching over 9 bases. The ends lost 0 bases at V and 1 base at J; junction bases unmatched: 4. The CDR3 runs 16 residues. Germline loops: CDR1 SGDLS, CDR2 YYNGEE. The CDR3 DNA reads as TGTGCCAGCAGCGTAGGGGGCGGGAGGGCCCAAGAGACCCAGTACTTC. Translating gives CASSVGGGRAQETQYF. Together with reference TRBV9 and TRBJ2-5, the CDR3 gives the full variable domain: DSGVTQTPKHLITATGQRVTLRCSPRSGDLSVYWYQQSLDQGLQFLIQYYNGEERAKGNILERFSAQQFPDLHSELNLSSLELGDSALYFCASSVGGGRAQETQYFGPGTRLLVL.

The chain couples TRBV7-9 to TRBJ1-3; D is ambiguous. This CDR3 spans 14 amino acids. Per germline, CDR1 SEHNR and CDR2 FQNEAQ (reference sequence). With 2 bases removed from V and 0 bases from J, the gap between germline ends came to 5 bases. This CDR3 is CASSLQISGNTIYF. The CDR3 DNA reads TGTGCCAGCAGCTTACAGATCTCTGGAAACACCATATATTTT.

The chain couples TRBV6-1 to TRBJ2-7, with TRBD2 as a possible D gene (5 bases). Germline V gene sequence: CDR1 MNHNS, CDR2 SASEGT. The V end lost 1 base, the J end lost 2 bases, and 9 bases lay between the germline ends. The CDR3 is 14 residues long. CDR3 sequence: CASSEGLAPYEQYF. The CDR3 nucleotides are TGTGCCAGCAGTGAAGGTCTAGCCCCCTACGAGCAGTACTTC.

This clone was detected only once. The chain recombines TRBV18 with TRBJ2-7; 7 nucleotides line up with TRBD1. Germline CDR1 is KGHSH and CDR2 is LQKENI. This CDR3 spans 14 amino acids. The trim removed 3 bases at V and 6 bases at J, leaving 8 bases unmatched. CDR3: CASSPATGEGEQYF. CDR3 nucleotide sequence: TGTGCCAGCTCACCTGCCACAGGGGAAGGCGAGCAGTACTTC. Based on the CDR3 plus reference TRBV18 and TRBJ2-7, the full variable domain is NAGVMQNPRHLVRRRGQEARLRCSPMKGHSHVYWYRQLPEEGLKFMVYLQKENIIDESGMPKERFSAEFPKEGPSILRIQQVVRGDSAAYFCASSPATGEGEQYFGPGTRLTVT.

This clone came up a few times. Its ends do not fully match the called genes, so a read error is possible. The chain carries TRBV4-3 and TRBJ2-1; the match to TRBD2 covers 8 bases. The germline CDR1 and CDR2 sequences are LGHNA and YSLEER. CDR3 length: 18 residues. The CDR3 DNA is TGCGCCAGCAGCCAAGATTCTTCCGGGACTAGGGCGACCAATCAGCAGTTCTTC. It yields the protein CASSQDSSGTRATNQQFF.

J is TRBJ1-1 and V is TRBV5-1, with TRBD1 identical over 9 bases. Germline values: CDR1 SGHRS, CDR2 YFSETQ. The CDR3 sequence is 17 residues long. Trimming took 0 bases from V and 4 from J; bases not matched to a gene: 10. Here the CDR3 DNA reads TGCGCCAGCAGCTTGGGCCTACAGGGGGCGCGTGTCACTGAAGCTTTCTTT. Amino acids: CASSLGLQGARVTEAFF. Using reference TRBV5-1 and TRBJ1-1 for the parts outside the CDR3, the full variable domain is KAGVTQTPRYLIKTRGQQVTLSCSPISGHRSVSWYQQTPGQGLQFLFEYFSETQRNKGNFPGRFSGRQFSNSRSEMNVSTLELGDSALYLCASSLGLQGARVTEAFFGQGTRLTVV.

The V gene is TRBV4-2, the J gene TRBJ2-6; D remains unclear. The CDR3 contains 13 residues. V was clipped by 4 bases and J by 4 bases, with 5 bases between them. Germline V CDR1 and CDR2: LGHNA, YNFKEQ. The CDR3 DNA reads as TGTGCCAGCAGCCCTCAGGGGGCCAACGTCCTGACTTTC. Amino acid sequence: CASSPQGANVLTF.

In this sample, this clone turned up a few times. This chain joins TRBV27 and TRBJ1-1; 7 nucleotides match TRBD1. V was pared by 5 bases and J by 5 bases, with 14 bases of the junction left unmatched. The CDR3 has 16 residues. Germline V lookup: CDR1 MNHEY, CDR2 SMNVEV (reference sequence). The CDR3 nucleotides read TGTGCCAGCAGTCCCTTCGCTACAGGGGAGCGGACTGAAGCTTTCTTT. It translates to CASSPFATGERTEAFF.

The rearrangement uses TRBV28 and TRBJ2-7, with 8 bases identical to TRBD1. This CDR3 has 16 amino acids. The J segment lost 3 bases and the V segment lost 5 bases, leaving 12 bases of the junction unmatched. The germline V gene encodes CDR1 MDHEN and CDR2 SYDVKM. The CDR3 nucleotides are TGTGCCAGCAGTCCCCTGACAGGGGACAGCCTCTACGAGCAGTACTTC. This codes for CASSPLTGDSLYEQYF.